This TCR beta chain was identified in a study of shared clonotypes between healthy human individuals. Across the study: A couple of women and a few men aged 18 to 49 made up the donors.

Source study methods: ImmunoSEQ yielded junction-only sequences lacking quality scores, so filtering differed. Measured with immunoSEQ multiplex PCR; TCRdb has only the in-frame clones, and not every one. That table furnishes V, J and clone size, whereas the DNA furnished D and trimming. The table lists 2 million to 3 million clones, approximately 93% of them singletons. Overall study results and limits: Some clonotypes were shared by all four sorted-subset donors, while others were not shared. The non-shared ones had lower generation probabilities than the shared ones.

A note on this clone: Its antigen remains unknown.

This CDR3 has 15 residues. Looked up from germline, CDR1 is MDHEN and CDR2 is SYDVKM. V was trimmed by 5 bases and J by 0 bases, leaving 11 bases between them. The sequenced material came from naive CD4+ T cells from PBMCs. Subset defined: CD45RA+ positively selected. The TCR comes from a young man in good health. Some clones in this sample may be carry-over from other donors' samples. The genes are TRBV28 and TRBJ2-4; D unresolved. The CDR3 region has the DNA TGTGCCAGCAGTCCGACCCATATAGCCAAAAACATTCAGTACTTC. Translated, it gives CASSPTHIAKNIQYF.